Detailed here is one T cell receptor (beta chain). Its target is not known. This sample stems from a study of cytomegalovirus exposure and HLA in healthy donors. Study outcomes and limitations: Owing to their indistinguishability, certain V segments, notably TRBV6-2 and TRBV6-3, were excluded. The authors confirmed in vitro that three CMV-associated chains were specific for CMV antigens. Across HLA loci, a later analysis found differing TCR association rates, with DRB1 most and HLA-C fewest.

V was trimmed by 6 bases and J by 10 bases, leaving 27 bases between them. This CDR3 region has 16 residues. The germline V gene has CDR1 SGHNT and CDR2 YENEEA. Researchers ran the PCR with 60 Vbeta and 13 Jbeta primers. Assay used: immunoSEQ multiplex PCR; TCRdb lists only in-frame clones, some missing. The table has fewer than 250,000 clones, 85% to 90% seen once. The clonotype originates from a woman aged 18-29 years in good health and CMV-seronegative. The sequencing input was PBMCs. The chain uses TRBV11-3 and TRBJ1-1; D gene ambiguous. The CDR3 nucleotides are TGTGCCAGCAGTCTACTTATAGGAGCGGCCGTCGAAGGAGCTTTCTTT. This codes for CASSLLIGAAVEGAFF.